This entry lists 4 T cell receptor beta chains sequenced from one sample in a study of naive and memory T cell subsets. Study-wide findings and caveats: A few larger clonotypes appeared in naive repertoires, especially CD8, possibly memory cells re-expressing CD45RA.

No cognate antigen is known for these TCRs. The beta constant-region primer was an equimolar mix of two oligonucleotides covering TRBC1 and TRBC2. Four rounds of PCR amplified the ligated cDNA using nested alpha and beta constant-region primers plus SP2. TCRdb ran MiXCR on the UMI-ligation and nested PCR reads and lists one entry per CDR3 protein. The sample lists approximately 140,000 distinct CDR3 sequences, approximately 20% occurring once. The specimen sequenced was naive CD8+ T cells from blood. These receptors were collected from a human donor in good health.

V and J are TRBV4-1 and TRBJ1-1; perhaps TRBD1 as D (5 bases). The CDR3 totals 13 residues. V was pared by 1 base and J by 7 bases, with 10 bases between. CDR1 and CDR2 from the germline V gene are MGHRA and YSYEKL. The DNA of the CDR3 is TGCGCCAGCAGCCAAGTACGGGGGGATGAAGCTTTCTTT. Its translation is CASSQVRGDEAFF.

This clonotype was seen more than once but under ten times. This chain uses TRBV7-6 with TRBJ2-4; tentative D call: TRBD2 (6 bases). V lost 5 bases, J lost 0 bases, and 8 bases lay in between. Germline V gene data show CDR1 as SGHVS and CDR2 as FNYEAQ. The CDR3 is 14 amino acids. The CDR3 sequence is CASSVGGAKNIQYF. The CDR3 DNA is TGTGCCAGCAGCGTGGGGGGAGCCAAAAACATTCAGTACTTC. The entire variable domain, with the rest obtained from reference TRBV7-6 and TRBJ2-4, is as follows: GAGVSQSPRYKVTKRGQDVALRCDPISGHVSLYWYRQALGQGPEFLTYFNYEAQQDKSGLPNDRFSAERPEGSISTLTIQRTEQRDSAMYRCASSVGGAKNIQYFGAGTRLSVL.

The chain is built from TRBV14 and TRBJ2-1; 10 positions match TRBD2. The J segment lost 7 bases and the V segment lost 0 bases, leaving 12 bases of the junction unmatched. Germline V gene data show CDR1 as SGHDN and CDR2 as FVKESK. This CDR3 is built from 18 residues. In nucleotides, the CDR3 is TGTGCCAGCAGCCAAGAGCGGGTGCTAGCGGGAGTTTTTAATGAGCAGTTCTTC. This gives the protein CASSQERVLAGVFNEQFF.

CDR3 region: CASSRYREGQPQHF. The CDR3 bases are TGTGCCAGCAGTAGATACAGGGAGGGCCAGCCCCAGCATTTT. The rearrangement joins TRBV27 to TRBJ1-5; tentatively, D is TRBD1 (6 bases). The CDR3 length is 14 residues. The V and J ends lost 5 bases and 7 bases respectively, with 15 bases between them. Per germline, CDR1 MNHEY and CDR2 SMNVEV (reference sequence).